Below, one T cell receptor (beta chain) is given with its context. The antigen is undetermined. The data belong to a study of T cell responses to AZD1222 COVID-19 vaccine. Assay: immunoSEQ multiplex PCR; the TCRdb copy retains only in-frame clones and omits some. The table includes 70,000 to 90,000 clones, about nine tenths detected once. Findings and caveats of the study: Donor demographics were predominantly white British with a female majority; clonal diversity may be underestimated.

Unmatched junction bases numbered 8, after V lost 5 bases and J lost 1 base. The length of the CDR3 is 16 residues. Germline V gives CDR1 LGHDT, CDR2 YNNKEL (reference sequence). The chain couples TRBV3-1 (or the pseudogene TRBV3-2) to TRBJ1-1; the match to TRBD1 covers 9 bases. The material sequenced was peripheral blood, taken on day 0 of AZD1222 vaccination. The clonotype comes from an adult in good health. The CDR3 spells CASSTPGTGRNTEAFF. DNA for the CDR3: TGTGCCAGCAGCACCCCCGGGACAGGGCGGAACACTGAAGCTTTCTTT.